This T cell receptor (beta chain) emerged from a study of blood T cell repertoires in COVID-19. Produced via immunoSEQ multiplex PCR; TCRdb's table is partial and in-frame only. The data contain about 220,000 clones, around 80% of them seen just once; the ten biggest clones take up 9.7%. Trimming removed 6 bases at V and 8 bases at J, with 13 bases between. This CDR3 has 11 residues. Germline assignment: CDR1 DFQATT and CDR2 SNEGSKA (reference sequence). The chain is built from TRBV20-1 and TRBJ1-2; D uncertain. Sequencing input: peripheral blood. The origin of this receptor is a man between 50 and 59 years old with active or convalescent COVID-19. In DNA, the CDR3 is TGCAGTGCACGGTGGAGGCGAGGCTACACCTTC. It is translated as CSARWRRGYTF.